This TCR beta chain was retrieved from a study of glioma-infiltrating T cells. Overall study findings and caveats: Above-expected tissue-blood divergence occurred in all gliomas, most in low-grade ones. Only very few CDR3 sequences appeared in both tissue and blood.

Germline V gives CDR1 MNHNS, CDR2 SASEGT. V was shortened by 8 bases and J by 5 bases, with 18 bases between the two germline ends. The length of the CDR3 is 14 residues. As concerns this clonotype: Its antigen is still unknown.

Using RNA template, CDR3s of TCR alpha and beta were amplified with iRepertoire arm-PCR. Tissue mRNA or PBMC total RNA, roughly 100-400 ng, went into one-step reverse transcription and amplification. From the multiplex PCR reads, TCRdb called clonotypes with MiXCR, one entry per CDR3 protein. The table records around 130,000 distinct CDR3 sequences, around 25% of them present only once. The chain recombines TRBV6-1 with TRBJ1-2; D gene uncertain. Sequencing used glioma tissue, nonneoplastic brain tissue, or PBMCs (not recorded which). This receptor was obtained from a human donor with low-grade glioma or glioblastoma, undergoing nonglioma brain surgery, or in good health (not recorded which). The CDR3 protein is CASALSSGPYGYTF. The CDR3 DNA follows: TGTGCCAGCGCGCTGAGCAGTGGGCCTTATGGCTACACCTTC.